This T cell receptor (beta chain) was sequenced in a study of neoadjuvant anti-PD-1 for oral cavity cancer. Findings and limits, study-wide: Post-nivolumab, blood T cell clonality was significantly elevated in non-responders.

Looked up from germline, CDR1 is MNHNY and CDR2 is SVGAGI (reference sequence). V shed 2 bases, J shed 6 bases, and the junction held 3 bases outside the gene matches. This CDR3 has 15 amino acids. Time point noted: after neoadjuvant nivolumab, at surgical resection. In regard to this clone: Its target is unknown.

Produced via immunoSEQ multiplex PCR; TCRdb's table is partial and in-frame only. Counted here are more than 8,500 clones, approximately 59% occurring once; the ten biggest clones make up under 5%. The material was PBMCs, obtained after nivolumab (anti-PD-1) treatment. This sequence joins TRBV6-6 and TRBJ2-1; TRBD2 aligns across 11 bases. The receptor's source is a person aged 35-79 years with oral cavity squamous cell carcinoma. In DNA, the CDR3 is TGTGCCAGCAGTTACGGTAGCGGGGGGGTCAATGAGCAGTTCTTC. It encodes CASSYGSGGVNEQFF.